These T cell receptor beta chains were read from a single sample in a study of long-term antiretroviral therapy in people with HIV. Produced via immunoSEQ multiplex PCR; TCRdb's table is partial and in-frame only. The table includes 29,000 or so clones, about 94% detected once. This specimen consisted of unsorted PBMCs, obtained roughly 6.5 years after starting antiretroviral therapy. These receptors originate from a woman in her 40s with HIV. Each CDR3 is given with its conserved first and last residue. The D gene is left open where the match is weak. Clone size is shown for a subset of rows, as once, few, many or a class of expanded clone.

v_gene	d_gene	abundance	j_gene	CDR3nt	CDR3aa
TRBV30	TRBD1	-	TRBJ1-2	TGTGCCTGGAGGACTTCAGGGGGCGCGTATGGCTACACCTTC	CAWRTSGGAYGYTF
TRBV7-2	TRBD1	-	TRBJ2-1	TGTGCCAGCAGCCACCGGGACAGGGGAACTGAGCAGTTCTTC	CASSHRDRGTEQFF
TRBV9	-	-	TRBJ2-3	TGTGCCAGCAGCGTAGCTCAGGGGGGGGGCGCAGATACGCAGTATTTT	CASSVAQGGGADTQYF
TRBV7-2	TRBD2	-	TRBJ2-1	TGTGCCAGCAGCTTACGCCTCTCTAGCGGCGAGCAGTTCTTC	CASSLRLSSGEQFF
TRBV19	TRBD1	once	TRBJ1-1	TGTGCCAGTACCACCGGACAGGGTAGTACGAACACTGAAGCTTTCTTT	CASTTGQGSTNTEAFF
TRBV18	TRBD2	-	TRBJ2-5	TGTGCCAGCTCACCAACTAGCGGGGGGGCCGAAGGGGAGACCCAGTACTTC	CASSPTSGGAEGETQYF
TRBV10-2	-	-	TRBJ2-1	TGCGCCAGTACCAGATTTAATGAGCAGTTCTTC	CASTRFNEQFF
TRBV7-9	TRBD1	-	TRBJ1-2	TGTGCCAGCAGCTCTACTCGAGGGACAGTCTATGGCTACACCTTC	CASSSTRGTVYGYTF
TRBV2	-	-	TRBJ2-1	TGTGCCAGCACTAGCGAGCGCTCCTACAATGAGCAGTTCTTC	CASTSERSYNEQFF
TRBV7-2	TRBD1	-	TRBJ1-2	TGTGCCAGCAGCTTAGCAGGTTCCCCAGGGGGCCTCTATGGCTACACCTTC	CASSLAGSPGGLYGYTF
TRBV11-2	TRBD2	-	TRBJ2-4	TGTGCCAGCACCTCTAGAAGAGCCGGGACTAGCGGGGACGTTCAGTACTTC	CASTSRRAGTSGDVQYF
TRBV11-2	TRBD1	-	TRBJ2-5	TGTGCCAGCAGCAACCACAGGGGGGCGGTGGAGACCCAGTACTTC	CASSNHRGAVETQYF
TRBV18	TRBD1	-	TRBJ1-2	TGTGCCAGCTCACCTCAAGGACAGGTTTCGGGTGGCTACACCTTC	CASSPQGQVSGGYTF
TRBV19	-	-	TRBJ2-5	TGTGCCAGTAACACTGGAGGCCGTGTCGGAGAGACCCAGTACTTC	CASNTGGRVGETQYF
TRBV7-2	-	-	TRBJ1-6	TGTGCCAGCAGCTTAGGGAATGGAGGTAATTCACCCCTCCACTTT	CASSLGNGGNSPLHF
TRBV6-5	TRBD1	-	TRBJ1-5	TGTGCCAGCAGTTACGTGACAGGGGAACAGCCCCAGCATTTT	CASSYVTGEQPQHF
TRBV5-8	-	-	TRBJ2-7	TGTGCCAGCAGCTTAGGGGCCGCGACGGGTGCCTACGAGCAGTACTTC	CASSLGAATGAYEQYF
TRBV6-1	TRBD1	-	TRBJ2-7	TGTGCCAGCAGTGACGGGACAGTTTACGAGCAGTACTTC	CASSDGTVYEQYF
TRBV2	-	-	TRBJ2-3	TGTGCCAGCAGTGATCAATGGGCTGCAGAGTCGACAGATACGCAGTATTTT	CASSDQWAAESTDTQYF
TRBV5-1	-	-	TRBJ1-1	TGCGCCAGCAGCTTGGACAAGGACACTGAAGCTTTCTTT	CASSLDKDTEAFF
TRBV5-6	-	few	TRBJ1-6	TGTGCCAGCAGCTGGCAGGGAAGTACTAATTCACCCCTCCACTTT	CASSWQGSTNSPLHF
TRBV29-1	TRBD1	once	TRBJ1-2	TGCAGCGTTCGACAGGGACCTAACTATGGCTACACCTTC	CSVRQGPNYGYTF
TRBV5-1	-	-	TRBJ1-1	TGCGCCAGCAGCTTGGGACAGCATAACACTGAAGCTTTCTTT	CASSLGQHNTEAFF
TRBV7-8	TRBD2	-	TRBJ2-3	TGTGCCAGCAGCAAAAGTAGCGGGGGGGCCATAGATACGCAGTATTTT	CASSKSSGGAIDTQYF
TRBV29-1	TRBD1	-	TRBJ2-2	TGCAGCGTAGCTAACAGGGGGTCGGGCGGGGAGCTGTTTTTT	CSVANRGSGGELFF
TRBV5-4	TRBD1	-	TRBJ1-6	TGTGCCAGCAGCCCCGACAGGGATTCACCCCTCCACTTT	CASSPDRDSPLHF
TRBV27	-	-	TRBJ2-5	TGTGCCAGCAGTTGGTCGACCGGAGGGGAGACCCAGTACTTC	CASSWSTGGETQYF
TRBV5-6	-	-	TRBJ1-4	TGTGCCAGCAGCTTGCGGGCAGGGAATGAAAAACTGTTTTTT	CASSLRAGNEKLFF
TRBV5-1	TRBD2	-	TRBJ2-3	TGCGCCAGCAGTTTTAGCGGGGGCCCCACAGATACGCAGTATTTT	CASSFSGGPTDTQYF
TRBV30	TRBD1	-	TRBJ2-5	TGTGCCTGGGGAAGGGACAGGGGATCCGTGGGGACCCAGTACTTC	CAWGRDRGSVGTQYF
TRBV6-5	TRBD1	-	TRBJ1-1	TGTGCCAGCAGTTTCGGACAGGGGAACACTGAAGCTTTCTTT	CASSFGQGNTEAFF
TRBV6-1	-	-	TRBJ1-2	TGTGCCAGCAGTGAAGGGCGGGCAGGGCCCTCCTATGGCTACACCTTC	CASSEGRAGPSYGYTF
TRBV10-3	-	-	TRBJ2-7	TGTGCCATCAGTGACAGTACCTACGAGCAGTACTTC	CAISDSTYEQYF
TRBV19	TRBD1	-	TRBJ1-1	TGTGCCAGTAGTCTCCGTGGGACAGGGATGCGCACTGAAGCTTTCTTT	CASSLRGTGMRTEAFF
TRBV6-5	TRBD1	-	TRBJ2-7	TGTGCCAGCACGCGGGACAGGAGGGTTCACGAGCAGTACTTC	CASTRDRRVHEQYF
TRBV10-3	TRBD2	-	TRBJ2-7	TGTGCCATCAGTGATTTTACTAGCGGGAACTCCTACGAGCAGTACTTC	CAISDFTSGNSYEQYF
TRBV2	-	-	TRBJ1-5	TGTGCCAGTGTCCGGGACGCTAAGAATCAGCCCCAGCATTTT	CASVRDAKNQPQHF
TRBV30	TRBD1	-	TRBJ1-2	TGTGCCTGGTATACAGGGGGCTATGGCTACACCTTC	CAWYTGGYGYTF
TRBV4-3	-	-	TRBJ1-1	TGCGCCAGCAGCCAAGAGAGGGGGTACACTGAAGCTTTCTTT	CASSQERGYTEAFF
TRBV5-6	-	-	TRBJ2-3	TGTGCCAGCAGCTTGGGGGATACGCAGTATTTT	CASSLGDTQYF
TRBV4-3	-	-	TRBJ1-2	TGCGCCAGCAGCCAAGAATATGCAAGGAGGAACTATGGCTACACCTTC	CASSQEYARRNYGYTF
TRBV27	TRBD2	-	TRBJ2-7	TGTGCCAGCAGTTTCGGTCGGGAGGGCGAGCAGTACTTC	CASSFGREGEQYF
TRBV9	-	-	TRBJ1-2	TGTGCCAGCAGCGGGGATCACTATGGCTACACCTTC	CASSGDHYGYTF
TRBV18	-	-	TRBJ1-6	TGTGCCAGCTCACAGGCAGAAACCCATTCACCCCTCCACTTT	CASSQAETHSPLHF
TRBV6-5	TRBD1	once	TRBJ1-2	TGTGCCAGCAGTTACTCGGTCAGGGGGCTCTATGGCTACACCTTC	CASSYSVRGLYGYTF
TRBV10-3	-	-	TRBJ1-1	TGTGCCATCAGTGAGTCATGGGTGAGGGGGAACACTGAAGCTTTCTTT	CAISESWVRGNTEAFF